This passage covers 2 T cell receptor beta chains from one sample sequenced in a study of blood T cell repertoires in COVID-19. Profiled with immunoSEQ multiplex PCR; TCRdb holds only in-frame clones, not every one. Of roughly 200,000 clones listed, over 75% are singletons. The source material was PBMCs or T cells enriched from blood (not recorded which). These TCRs come from a man aged 25 to 40 in a cohort exposed to, infected with or recovered from COVID-19 (not recorded which).

CDR3 nucleotides: TGTGCCAGCAGAATAGACAGCGCCTCTGGAAACACCATATATTTT. Encoded protein: CASRIDSASGNTIYF. V gene TRBV6-5 combines with J gene TRBJ1-3, with a weak D call TRBD1 (5 bases). The germline CDR1 and CDR2 sequences are MNHEY and SVGAGI. Trimming took off 6 bases at V and 0 bases at J, with 12 bases between the two ends. This CDR3 is built from 15 residues.

The genes are TRBV4-1 and TRBJ2-5; no reliable D call. Germline lookup yields CDR1 MGHRA and CDR2 YSYEKL. This CDR3 comprises 14 residues. Trimming left V 3 bases short and J 0 bases short, with 8 bases between. The DNA for the CDR3 is TGCGCCAGCAGCCAGAGAGAGTACCAAGAGACCCAGTACTTC. This gives the protein CASSQREYQETQYF.